Listed below are T cell receptor beta chains from one sample, sequenced in a study of blood T cell repertoires in COVID-19. This table comes from immunoSEQ multiplex PCR, and its TCRdb copy is limited to in-frame clones, with some not included. The repertoire holds nearly 250,000 clones, with roughly 82% as singletons. Sequencing was done on a sample of PBMCs or T cells enriched from blood (not recorded which). The receptor set was obtained from a woman in her forties or fifties who had recovered from COVID-19. Each CDR3 is given with its conserved first and last residue. A D gene is named only where the DNA matches it firmly. Expanded clones are given a class, and other clones once, few, many or no size at all.

D: .
size: few
J: TRBJ2-2
V: TRBV7-9
DNA: TGTGCCAGCAGCTTAGCTGAGGCCGGGGAGCTGTTTTTT
CDR3: CASSLAEAGELFF

D: TRBD2
size: .
J: TRBJ2-7
V: TRBV28
DNA: TGTGCCAGCAGTTTGTCGACTAGCGGGAGGTGGGACTTC
CDR3: CASSLSTSGRWDF

D: TRBD1
size: .
J: TRBJ1-2
V: TRBV7-3
DNA: TGTGCCAGCAGCTTAACTGGGGGGACAGAGCCCAATGGCTACACCTTC
CDR3: CASSLTGGTEPNGYTF

D: .
size: .
J: TRBJ2-1
V: TRBV9
DNA: TGTGCCAGCAGCGTAGATGGGGCGGGATACAATGAGCAGTTCTTC
CDR3: CASSVDGAGYNEQFF

D: TRBD1
size: .
J: TRBJ2-4
V: TRBV5-6
DNA: TGTGCCAGCAGCGTTCCGGGACAGGACTCTCTCAAAAACATTCAGTACTTC
CDR3: CASSVPGQDSLKNIQYF

D: .
size: .
J: TRBJ1-1
V: TRBV4-3
DNA: TGCGCCAGCAGCCACGGGGTGGATTCCACTGAAGCTTTCTTT
CDR3: CASSHGVDSTEAFF

D: .
size: .
J: TRBJ2-3
V: TRBV4-1
DNA: TGCGCCAGCAGCCAGCCCGCCCGCGGAGATACGCAGTATTTT
CDR3: CASSQPARGDTQYF

D: .
size: once
J: TRBJ2-7
V: TRBV5-5
DNA: TGTGCCAGCAGCTTGGCTGTTAGCTACGAGCAGTACTTC
CDR3: CASSLAVSYEQYF

D: .
size: .
J: TRBJ2-6
V: TRBV27
DNA: TGTGCCAGCAGTCTCGTGTCTGGGGCCAACGTCCTGACTTTC
CDR3: CASSLVSGANVLTF

D: TRBD2
size: .
J: TRBJ2-1
V: TRBV7-2
DNA: TGTGCCAGCAGCTTTAGGACTAGCGATTTCAATGAGCAGTTCTTC
CDR3: CASSFRTSDFNEQFF

D: TRBD1
size: .
J: TRBJ1-6
V: TRBV30
DNA: TGTGCCTGGAGTGACAGGGGTGGTAGTAGTTCACCCCTCCACTTT
CDR3: CAWSDRGGSSSPLHF

D: TRBD2
size: .
J: TRBJ2-7
V: TRBV28
DNA: TGTGCCACACTGACTAGCGGGAGTTACGAGCAGTACTTC
CDR3: CATLTSGSYEQYF

D: .
size: .
J: TRBJ2-1
V: TRBV15
DNA: TGTGCCACCAGCAGAGATCGGGGCTACAATGAGCAGTTCTTC
CDR3: CATSRDRGYNEQFF

D: .
size: .
J: TRBJ2-6
V: TRBV3-1/TRBV3-2
DNA: TGTGCCAGCAGCCTTCGGTCCTCTGGGGCCAACGTCCTGACTTTC
CDR3: CASSLRSSGANVLTF

D: .
size: .
J: TRBJ1-2
V: TRBV7-9
DNA: TGTGCCAGCAGCTACTTCGGCCAGGGCTACTATGGCTACACCTTC
CDR3: CASSYFGQGYYGYTF

D: .
size: .
J: TRBJ2-5
V: TRBV20-1
DNA: TGCAGTGCACAACAAGAGACCCAGTACTTC
CDR3: CSAQQETQYF

D: TRBD2
size: once
J: TRBJ2-1
V: TRBV10-3
DNA: TGTGCCATCAGTTGGACTAGCGGGATGGGCAATGAGCAGTTCTTC
CDR3: CAISWTSGMGNEQFF

D: TRBD2
size: .
J: TRBJ2-1
V: TRBV7-9
DNA: TGTGCCAGCAGCCACCTTGAGCGGGAGGACCTCTCCTACAATGAGCAGTTCTTC
CDR3: CASSHLEREDLSYNEQFF

D: .
size: .
J: TRBJ1-6
V: TRBV27
DNA: TGTGCCAGCACTGTTACGTTCGACCGGGTATATAATTCACCCCTCCACTTT
CDR3: CASTVTFDRVYNSPLHF

D: TRBD2
size: .
J: TRBJ2-7
V: TRBV7-2
DNA: TGTGCCAGCAGCCCCGAGATAGCGGGATGGTACGAGCAGTACTTC
CDR3: CASSPEIAGWYEQYF

D: .
size: few
J: TRBJ1-6
V: TRBV19
DNA: TGTGGGTGCGGGCCACGGAATTCACCCCTCCACTTT
CDR3: CGCGPRNSPLHF

D: TRBD1
size: once
J: TRBJ1-5
V: TRBV18
DNA: TGTGCCAGCTCACCTCTACAGGGGAGCAATCAGCCCCAGCATTTT
CDR3: CASSPLQGSNQPQHF

D: TRBD1
size: .
J: TRBJ1-4
V: TRBV7-6
DNA: TGTGCCAGCAGCTTCGGGACAGGGGATGAAAAACTGTTTTTT
CDR3: CASSFGTGDEKLFF

D: .
size: .
J: TRBJ1-5
V: TRBV6-2/TRBV6-3
DNA: TGTGCCAGCAGTTACCCCTGGGAGGGGACATACCTTGGCAATCAGCCCCAGCATTTT
CDR3: CASSYPWEGTYLGNQPQHF